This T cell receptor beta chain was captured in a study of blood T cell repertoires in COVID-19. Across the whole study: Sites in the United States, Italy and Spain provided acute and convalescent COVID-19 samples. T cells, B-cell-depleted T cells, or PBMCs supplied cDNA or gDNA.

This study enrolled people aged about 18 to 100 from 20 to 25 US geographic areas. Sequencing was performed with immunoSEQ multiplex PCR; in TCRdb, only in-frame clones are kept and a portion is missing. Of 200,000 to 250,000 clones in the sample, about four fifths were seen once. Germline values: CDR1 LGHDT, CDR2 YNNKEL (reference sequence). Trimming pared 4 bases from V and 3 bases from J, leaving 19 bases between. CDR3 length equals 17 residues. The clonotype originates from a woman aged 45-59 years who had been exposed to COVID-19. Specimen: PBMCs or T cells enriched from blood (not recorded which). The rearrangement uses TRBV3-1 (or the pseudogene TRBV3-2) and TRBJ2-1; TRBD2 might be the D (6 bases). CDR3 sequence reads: CASSLSEGLPSYNEQFF. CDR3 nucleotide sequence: TGTGCCAGCAGCCTAAGTGAGGGACTCCCAAGCTACAATGAGCAGTTCTTC.